These 22 T cell receptor beta chains originate from one sample sequenced in a study of T cells after yellow fever vaccination. Each CDR3 protein gets one entry after TCRdb re-called the 5' RACE reads with MiXCR. The sample contains 450,000 to 650,000 distinct CDR3 sequences, roughly 13% of which appear only once. Sample: PBMCs, taken on the day of the yellow fever booster vaccination. The source of these receptors is a man aged 30 to 39 who received the YFV17D yellow fever vaccine.

V and J are TRBV12-3 or TRBV12-4 and TRBJ2-3, with TRBD2 matching 7 bases. J was trimmed by 3 bases and V by 3 bases; bases with no gene match: 9. The CDR3 is 16 residues long. The CDR3 DNA sequence: TGTGCCAGCAGTTTGAGATCGGGAGGTGGAACAGATACGCAGTATTTT. It specifies CASSLRSGGGTDTQYF.

This clonotype was seen more than once but under ten times. The CDR3 DNA is TGTGCCAGCTGGGGAAGGGTGAGGAACACTGAAGCTTTCTTT. The encoded protein is CASWGRVRNTEAFF. The chain combines TRBV6-2 or TRBV6-3 with TRBJ1-1; no clear D gene. Germline CDR1 is MNHEY and CDR2 is SVGEGT. This CDR3 region has 14 residues. V was pared by 8 bases and J by 1 base, with 14 bases between.

The chain couples TRBV3-1 to TRBJ2-5; no firm D call. Trimming stripped 0 bases from V and 2 bases from J, with 13 bases between. The CDR3 sequence is 16 residues long. Germline CDR1 is LGHDT and CDR2 is YNNKEL (reference sequence). The CDR3 loop is CASSQDWNRVQETQYF. The CDR3 region has the DNA TGTGCCAGCAGCCAAGATTGGAACCGGGTTCAAGAGACCCAGTACTTC.

This clonotype was counted only a few times. The genes are TRBV20-1 and TRBJ2-1; D is possibly TRBD2 (6 bases). From germline, CDR1 is DFQATT and CDR2 SNEGSKA (reference sequence). The CDR3 consists of 16 residues. The ends were cut back, 0 bases at V and 4 bases at J, with 16 bases in the middle. In DNA, the CDR3 is TGCAGTGCTAGAGATGGTAGCGGCATTCTTTACAATGAGCAGTTCTTC. Amino acids: CSARDGSGILYNEQFF.

The chain combines TRBV12-3 or TRBV12-4 with TRBJ1-6; D perhaps matches TRBD1 (6 bases). The CDR3 contains 16 residues. V was trimmed by 5 bases and J by 7 bases, leaving 18 bases between them. Written as DNA, the CDR3 is TGTGCCAGCAGTCCTCGAGGGGGTCAAAACAATTCACCCCTCCACTTT. This gives the protein CASSPRGGQNNSPLHF.

In this sample, this clonotype turned up a few times. J is TRBJ1-1 and V is TRBV4-3, with no clear D. CDR3 length equals 13 residues. Germline V gene lookup returns CDR1 LGHNA and CDR2 YSLEER. V was cut by 0 bases and J by 5 bases, with 7 bases left in between. The CDR3 is CASSQDQRTEAFF. The CDR3 nucleotides are TGCGCCAGCAGCCAAGATCAAAGAACTGAAGCTTTCTTT.

This clonotype was recorded a few times. This rearrangement joins TRBV12-3 or TRBV12-4 to TRBJ1-5; maybe TRBD1 (5 bases). This CDR3 region has 15 residues. The V end lost 0 bases, the J end lost 6 bases, and 12 bases lay between the germline ends. CDR3 amino acids: CASSLAGGSSQPQHF. CDR3 nucleotides: TGTGCCAGCAGTTTAGCCGGGGGGTCAAGTCAGCCCCAGCATTTT.

The chain employs TRBV12-3 or TRBV12-4 and TRBJ2-2; D perhaps matches TRBD2 (5 bases). V was cut by 6 bases and J by 5 bases, with 13 bases left in between. The CDR3 runs 14 residues. The DNA of the CDR3 is TGTGCCAGCAGCGCTGGACTCACGACCGGGGAGCTGTTTTTT. Protein: CASSAGLTTGELFF.

There are a few counts of this clonotype. This sequence joins TRBV5-5 and TRBJ1-1, with D hard to call. There are 13 residues in the CDR3. In germline, CDR1 is SGHKS, CDR2 YYEKEE (reference sequence). The germline V and J ends were trimmed by 4 bases and 1 base, with 8 bases remaining between them. The CDR3 region has the DNA TGTGCCAGCAGCGGAGGTTCGAACACTGAAGCTTTCTTT. The encoded protein is CASSGGSNTEAFF.

This chain connects TRBV7-9 to TRBJ2-1, with D possibly TRBD2 on 6 matching bases. V was trimmed by 3 bases and J by 10 bases, leaving 13 bases between them. Germline values: CDR1 SEHNR, CDR2 FQNEAQ (reference sequence). The CDR3 totals 13 residues. The CDR3 coding sequence is TGTGCCAGCAGCTTTGAGACTAGTGGCGAGCAGTTCTTC. Translation gives CASSFETSGEQFF.

This clonotype was seen only a few times. This chain joins TRBV20-1 and TRBJ2-1; weak D call: TRBD1 (5 bases). Trimming removed 6 bases at V and 3 bases at J, with 18 bases between. CDR1 and CDR2 (germline): DFQATT, SNEGSKA (reference sequence). The CDR3 totals 15 residues. The CDR3 DNA sequence: TGCAGTGCGCCCGGCCCCCCCGACAGCTACAATGAGCAGTTCTTC. This translates into CSAPGPPDSYNEQFF.

This sequence joins TRBV7-9 and TRBJ2-1, with 9 bases aligning to TRBD1. V shed 7 bases and J 5 bases; nucleotides not matched to a gene: 15. Germline loops: CDR1 SEHNR, CDR2 FQNEAQ (reference sequence). The length of the CDR3 is 17 residues. The CDR3 bases are TGTGCCAGCACCCCCAGTTGGGGACAGGGAAATGACAATGAGCAGTTCTTC. This encodes CASTPSWGQGNDNEQFF.

This chain uses TRBV4-3 with TRBJ2-1; unclear D gene. Germline V gives CDR1 LGHNA, CDR2 YSLEER. This CDR3 is built from 16 residues. V lost 4 bases and J 2 bases, leaving 15 bases between the germline ends. The CDR3 DNA follows: TGCGCCAGCAGCCTAAATCTGGCGGAGACCTACAATGAGCAGTTCTTC. It yields the protein CASSLNLAETYNEQFF.

This clonotype was found a few times. The genes are TRBV12-5 and TRBJ1-3; no clear D. Looked up from germline, CDR1 is LGHNT and CDR2 is FRNRAP. Trimming stripped 3 bases from V and 0 bases from J, with 9 bases between. This CDR3 is 15 amino acids long. Here the CDR3 DNA reads TGTGCTAGTGGTTTTTATCCAGTCTCTGGAAACACCATATATTTT. It specifies CASGFYPVSGNTIYF.

V usage is TRBV7-6 and J usage is TRBJ2-3; perhaps TRBD2 as D (5 bases). Germline V gene sequence: CDR1 SGHVS, CDR2 FNYEAQ. The CDR3 extends over 15 amino acids. V dropped 4 bases and J dropped 6 bases, with 17 bases sitting between them. In nucleotides, the CDR3 is TGTGCCAGCAGCTCTTCTTCAATGGGCGGGGATACGCAGTATTTT. Amino acids: CASSSSSMGGDTQYF.

V usage is TRBV9 and J usage is TRBJ2-7; no clear D gene. CDR3 size: 15 residues. Germline-derived CDR1 and CDR2 are SGDLS and YYNGEE. Trimming shortened V by 0 bases and J by 3 bases, and 13 bases separated the two germline ends. The CDR3 nucleotides read TGTGCCAGCAGCGTAGCAGCCGATCCCCTCTACGAGCAGTACTTC. This translates into CASSVAADPLYEQYF.

There are a few counts of this clonotype. V gene TRBV11-3 combines with J gene TRBJ2-1; unclear D gene. Deletions cut 5 bases from V and 10 bases from J, with 15 bases between. The CDR3 sequence is 13 residues long. Per germline, CDR1 SGHNT and CDR2 YENEEA. CDR3 DNA: TGTGCCAGCAGCCGTGGGAAGTCGACGGAGCAGTTCTTC. Encoded protein: CASSRGKSTEQFF.

This clonotype was recorded at least ten times. The genes are TRBV20-1 and TRBJ2-2, with 9 bases that match TRBD2. V shed 6 bases, J shed 6 bases, and the junction held 14 bases outside the gene matches. Germline lookup yields CDR1 DFQATT and CDR2 SNEGSKA (reference sequence). The CDR3 totals 16 residues. The CDR3 coding sequence is TGCAGTGCAATTGGGTCGGTAGCGGGAGCCGCCGGGGAGCTGTTTTTT. Protein product: CSAIGSVAGAAGELFF.

In this sample, this clonotype turned up a few times. J is TRBJ2-4 and V is TRBV18; D possibly matches TRBD1 or TRBD2 (5 bases each). The germline V gene encodes CDR1 KGHSH and CDR2 LQKENI. The ends were cut back, 6 bases at V and 0 bases at J, with 15 bases in the middle. This CDR3 has 16 amino acids. The CDR3 DNA is TGTGCCAGCTCTCACGCCGGGACCCAAGCCAAAAACATTCAGTACTTC. Translating it yields CASSHAGTQAKNIQYF.

This clonotype showed up just a few times. This sequence joins TRBV4-2 and TRBJ2-1; no firm D call. The CDR3 is made up of 13 amino acids. Germline CDR1 LGHNA, CDR2 YNFKEQ. Trimming stripped 0 bases from V and 7 bases from J, with 7 bases between. The CDR3 nucleotides are TGTGCCAGCAGCCAAGATGAGTCAAATGAGCAGTTCTTC. It translates to CASSQDESNEQFF.

The genes are TRBV19 and TRBJ2-1; TRBD2 aligns across 12 bases. V shed 7 bases, J shed 3 bases, and the junction held 4 bases outside the gene matches. Germline values: CDR1 LNHDA, CDR2 SQIVND (reference sequence). The CDR3 has 15 amino acids. This chain's CDR3 is CASTRTSGNYNEQFF. The CDR3, as DNA: TGTGCCAGTACCAGGACTAGCGGGAACTACAATGAGCAGTTCTTC.

The V and J genes are TRBV11-1 and TRBJ2-5; 8 bases agree with TRBD2. Germline CDR1 and CDR2: SGHAT and FQDESV (reference sequence). The CDR3 totals 18 residues. V was pared by 5 bases and J by 2 bases, with 16 bases of the junction left unmatched. CDR3 amino acids: CASSPLSGRREEQETQYF. CDR3 nucleotides: TGTGCCAGCAGCCCCTTATCGGGGCGGCGGGAGGAACAAGAGACCCAGTACTTC. Looking up the rest from reference TRBV11-1 and TRBJ2-5 gives the full variable domain: EAEVAQSPRYKITEKSQAVAFWCDPISGHATLYWYRQILGQGPELLVQFQDESVVDDSQLPKDRFSAERLKGVDSTLKIQPAELGDSAMYLCASSPLSGRREEQETQYFGPGTRLLVL.